The present entry profiles one TCR beta chain with its context. The data originate from a study of cytomegalovirus exposure and HLA in healthy donors. The CDR3 has 16 residues. V trimming: 7 bases; J trimming: 4 bases; junction bases outside the gene matches: 15. Germline CDR1 is SGHAT and CDR2 is FQNNGV. The data were produced by immunoSEQ multiplex PCR, yet TCRdb's version contains in-frame clones alone and is incomplete. The table records 130,000 to 150,000 clones, 85% to 90% of them present only once. The TCR originated in a young woman in good health and CMV-seropositive. Sequencing used PBMCs. The rearrangement uses TRBV11-2 and TRBJ2-7, with 8 nucleotides matching TRBD2. This CDR3 reads CASNRGGRLREYEQYF. Written as DNA, the CDR3 is TGTGCCAGCAACCGGGGGGGTCGGCTTAGAGAATACGAGCAGTACTTC.